These 19 T cell receptor beta chains were sequenced from one sample in a study of shared clonotypes between healthy human individuals. Only CD45RO-negative cells positively selected for CCR7 counted as naive CD8 cells, so terminally differentiated effector memory CD45RA+ cells were excluded. Clones were sequenced by immunoSEQ multiplex PCR, and TCRdb holds only the in-frame ones, with some missing. Among some 2 million clones listed, around 96% were seen once. Sequencing was carried out using naive CD8+ T cells sorted from blood. The source is a man aged 18 to 29 in good health.

The J gene is TRBJ1-1, the V gene TRBV7-9; the D is unclear. CDR1 and CDR2 from the germline V gene are SEHNR and FQNEAQ (reference sequence). Trimming left V 3 bases short and J 1 base short, with 12 bases between. The CDR3 has 15 residues. This CDR3 reads CASSFESLQNTEAFF. CDR3 nucleotides: TGTGCCAGCAGCTTCGAATCCTTGCAGAACACTGAAGCTTTCTTT.

A single count supports this clone. V is TRBV2 and J is TRBJ2-1; tentatively, D is TRBD2 (5 bases). CDR1 and CDR2 (germline): SNHLY, FYNNEI. V lost 9 bases and J 7 bases, leaving 7 bases between the germline ends. The CDR3 consists of 10 residues. The chain's CDR3 is CASTRNEQFF. The CDR3 DNA is TGTGCCAGTACTAGGAATGAGCAGTTCTTC.

The chain couples TRBV4-1 to TRBJ1-5; D gene uncertain. With 5 bases removed from V and 1 base from J, the gap between germline ends came to 12 bases. The CDR3 has 15 amino acids. From germline, CDR1 is MGHRA and CDR2 YSYEKL. The CDR3 bases are TGCGCCAGCAGCTTAACGCTGGCAAGCAATCAGCCCCAGCATTTT. Protein: CASSLTLASNQPQHF.

This clone is a singleton in its sample. V gene TRBV29-1 combines with J gene TRBJ2-5, with TRBD2 matching over 9 bases. There are 15 residues in the CDR3. V shed 4 bases, J shed 0 bases, and the junction held 6 bases outside the gene matches. Per the germline V gene, CDR1 is SQVTM and CDR2 is ANQGSEA. CDR3 region: CSVVGTSLYQETQYF. As DNA, the CDR3 is TGCAGCGTTGTCGGGACTAGCCTATACCAAGAGACCCAGTACTTC.

The chain combines TRBV27 with TRBJ2-1; 11 positions agree with TRBD2. CDR3 length: 14 amino acids. The germline gives CDR1 MNHEY, CDR2 SMNVEV (reference sequence). The V and J ends lost 7 bases and 6 bases, in that order; junction bases with no gene match: 5. The CDR3 is CASTVAGGVNEQFF. In DNA form, the CDR3 reads TGTGCCAGCACCGTAGCGGGGGGGGTCAATGAGCAGTTCTTC.

This chain connects TRBV7-9 to TRBJ2-5; D is ambiguous. CDR3 length: 16 amino acids. Trimming shortened V by 4 bases and J by 1 base, and 16 bases separated the two germline ends. The germline CDR1 and CDR2 sequences are SEHNR and FQNEAQ (reference sequence). CDR3 residues: CASSSPRGRTQETQYF. CDR3 DNA: TGTGCCAGCAGCTCACCCCGAGGCAGGACCCAAGAGACCCAGTACTTC.

Details on this clone: Other nucleotide sequences in the sample specify the same CDR3. The chain links TRBV5-4 to TRBJ2-7, with D perhaps matching TRBD2 (5 bases). The CDR3 runs 14 residues. In germline, CDR1 is SGHNT, CDR2 YYREEE (reference sequence). V lost 2 bases, J lost 2 bases, and 11 bases lay in between. CDR3 coding DNA: TGTGCCAGCAGCTTAGAGGGAGACCCCTACGAGCAGTACTTC. It codes for CASSLEGDPYEQYF.

The chain employs TRBV13 and TRBJ2-7; D perhaps matches TRBD2 (6 bases). The CDR3 consists of 15 residues. Trimming shortened V by 5 bases and J by 6 bases, and 20 bases separated the two germline ends. The germline V gene encodes CDR1 PRHDT and CDR2 FYEKMQ (reference sequence). In nucleotides, the CDR3 is TGTGCCAGCAGCCCCACAGAGGGACTCTCCCGCGAGCAGTACTTC. This sequence encodes CASSPTEGLSREQYF.

CDR3 DNA: TGTGCCAGCAGCGTAGAGGGACCCGTCGGAACAGATACGCAGTATTTT. Residues: CASSVEGPVGTDTQYF. The V and J genes are TRBV9 and TRBJ2-3; D is perhaps TRBD1 or TRBD2 (5 bases each). Between the trimmed V and J ends, which lost 0 bases and 3 bases, there was a span of 14 bases. CDR1 and CDR2 (germline): SGDLS, YYNGEE. This CDR3 has 16 amino acids.

DNA for the CDR3: TGTGCCAGCAGTAGGGACAGACTAAACACTGAAGCTTTCTTT. As protein: CASSRDRLNTEAFF. The V and J genes are TRBV6-5 and TRBJ1-1, with 7 positions matching TRBD1. Germline loops: CDR1 MNHEY, CDR2 SVGAGI. The CDR3 consists of 14 residues. Trimming removed 5 bases from V and 2 bases from J; junction bases left unmatched: 5.

The chain joins TRBV27 to TRBJ2-5; D is ambiguous. From germline, CDR1 is MNHEY and CDR2 SMNVEV (reference sequence). Trimming removed 5 bases from V and 3 bases from J, with 13 bases in between. The CDR3 length is 14 residues. The CDR3 here is CASSPRELKETQYF. CDR3 nucleotides: TGTGCCAGCAGTCCACGTGAGCTGAAAGAGACCCAGTACTTC.

The chain uses TRBV7-6 and TRBJ1-4; D not certain. Germline V CDR1 and CDR2: SGHVS, FNYEAQ. Between the trimmed V and J ends, which lost 11 bases and 7 bases, there was a span of 14 bases. The CDR3 sequence is 12 residues long. The CDR3 sequence: CALKDGTEKLFF. The CDR3 DNA reads TGTGCCCTAAAGGACGGTACTGAAAAACTGTTTTTT.

This chain links TRBV2 with TRBJ2-5, with D possibly TRBD2 on 6 matching bases. The CDR3 is 19 amino acids. The V and J ends lost 5 bases and 3 bases respectively, with 28 bases between them. Germline V gene data show CDR1 as SNHLY and CDR2 as FYNNEI. In DNA, the CDR3 is TGTGCCAGCAGTCTTGAACTTGAACGGGACTTTATGGGTAAAGAGACCCAGTACTTC. Translating it yields CASSLELERDFMGKETQYF.

The gene calls are TRBV5-1 and TRBJ2-3, with D unclear. Germline CDR1 reads SGHRS; CDR2 reads YFSETQ. This CDR3 has 13 amino acids. V lost 4 bases and J lost 4, with 10 bases in between. The CDR3 DNA follows: TGCGCCAGCAGCGCGGCAAGGGCAGATACGCAGTATTTT. Amino acid sequence: CASSAARADTQYF.

The chain combines TRBV7-9 with TRBJ2-7, with 9 bases identical to TRBD1. The CDR3 covers 16 residues. Trimming at V came to 5 bases and at J to 5 bases, leaving 13 bases not matched to a gene. Germline V gene sequence: CDR1 SEHNR, CDR2 FQNEAQ (reference sequence). CDR3 in amino acids: CASSRGSGTGLHEQYF. CDR3 sequence (DNA): TGTGCCAGCAGCCGAGGGTCGGGGACAGGGCTCCACGAGCAGTACTTC.

The CDR3: CASSPPGHSYEQYF. In DNA form, the CDR3 reads TGCGCCAGCAGCCCTCCGGGACACTCCTACGAGCAGTACTTC. The chain joins TRBV4-1 to TRBJ2-7; D perhaps matches TRBD1 (6 bases). Germline V gene lookup returns CDR1 MGHRA and CDR2 YSYEKL. Trimming took off 4 bases at V and 0 bases at J, with 10 bases between the two ends. CDR3 length: 14 residues.

In this sample, this clone turned up once. The CDR3 bases are TGTGCCAGCAGCCCACTGTCCATCCAAGAGACCCAGTACTTC. It is translated as CASSPLSIQETQYF. The V call is TRBV27, the J call TRBJ2-5; unclear D gene. The CDR3 length is 14 residues. Germline CDR1 and CDR2: MNHEY and SMNVEV (reference sequence). V lost 6 bases, J lost 1 base, and 12 bases lay in between.

The chain combines TRBV30 with TRBJ1-4; TRBD1 is a possible D gene (6 bases). The CDR3 has 17 amino acids. The germline gives CDR1 GTSNPN, CDR2 SVGIG (reference sequence). The germline V and J ends were trimmed by 0 bases and 0 bases, with 14 bases remaining between them. CDR3 nucleotide sequence: TGTGCCTGGAGTGTGGGGGCGGGCTTTGCAACTAATGAAAAACTGTTTTTT. It specifies CAWSVGAGFATNEKLFF. The full variable domain, completed using reference TRBV30 and TRBJ1-4, is SQTIHQWPATLVQPVGSPLSLECTVEGTSNPNLYWYRQAAGRGLQLLFYSVGIGQISSEVPQNLSASRPQDRQFILSSKKLLLSDSGFYLCAWSVGAGFATNEKLFFGSGTQLSVL.

The rearrangement joins TRBV7-2 to TRBJ2-4; 11 bases agree with TRBD2. This CDR3 has 16 amino acids. After removal of 1 base from V and 7 bases from J, the junction contained 6 bases not matched to a gene. CDR1 is SGHTA, CDR2 FQGNSA, per germline. In DNA form, the CDR3 reads TGTGCCAGCAGCTTAGAACTAGCGGGAGTGTGGAACATTCAGTACTTC. It translates to CASSLELAGVWNIQYF.